One and the same sample provided the 22 T cell receptor beta chains below, sequenced in a study of OX40 agonist ivuxolimab in advanced cancers. Assay used: immunoSEQ multiplex PCR; TCRdb lists only in-frame clones, some missing. Altogether some 30,000 clones are present, 85% to 95% being singletons, with the ten largest covering under 5.5%. The material was CD4+ or CD8+ T cells sorted from blood, obtained in a trial of the OX40 agonist ivuxolimab. Receptors were obtained from an adult with an advanced solid tumor such as melanoma, head and neck, liver or kidney cancer.

V gene TRBV11-2 combines with J gene TRBJ2-1; TRBD2 matches 10 bases. This CDR3 contains 16 residues. V lost 1 base and J lost 2; bases outside the gene matches: 2. Germline-derived CDR1 and CDR2 are SGHAT and FQNNGV. CDR3 bases: TGTGCCAGCAGCTTAGCAAGCGGGGGGGCCTACAATGAGCAGTTCTTC. Translated: CASSLASGGAYNEQFF.

The chain combines TRBV13 with TRBJ1-4; D is perhaps TRBD1 (6 bases). Trimming stripped 3 bases from V and 10 bases from J, with 15 bases between. CDR3 length: 14 amino acids. Germline V gene lookup returns CDR1 PRHDT and CDR2 FYEKMQ (reference sequence). Written as DNA, the CDR3 is TGTGCCAGCAGCTTCGGGGGGCGCGGTTCAAAACTGTTTTTT. This encodes CASSFGGRGSKLFF.

V and J are TRBV5-5 and TRBJ1-2; TRBD1 matches 7 bases. This CDR3 region has 15 residues. Germline V gene sequence: CDR1 SGHKS, CDR2 YYEKEE (reference sequence). V shed 4 bases, J shed 5 bases, and the junction held 11 bases outside the gene matches. CDR3 DNA sequence: TGTGCCAGCAGCCCGACTATGGGACAGCCATATGGCTACACCTTC. It specifies CASSPTMGQPYGYTF.

The DNA of the CDR3 is TGCGCCAGCAGTCGACTAGCGGGGAAAGAGACCCAGTACTTC. It specifies CASSRLAGKETQYF. V gene TRBV4-1 combines with J gene TRBJ2-5; 11 nucleotides agree with TRBD2. V gave up 6 bases and J gave up 3 bases; unmatched junction bases: 3. Germline assignment: CDR1 MGHRA and CDR2 YSYEKL. The CDR3 extends over 14 amino acids.

V and J are TRBV6-6 and TRBJ2-5; 8 bases map to TRBD1. CDR1 is MNHNY and CDR2 is SVGAGI in the germline V gene (reference sequence). CDR3 length equals 14 residues. V was pared by 6 bases and J by 5 bases, with 8 bases of the junction left unmatched. The CDR3, as DNA: TGTGCCAGCAGACGACAGGGGATGGGGGAGACCCAGTACTTC. Translated, it gives CASRRQGMGETQYF.

The chain combines TRBV29-1 with TRBJ2-1, with D unclear. The CDR3 is 10 residues long. In germline, CDR1 is SQVTM, CDR2 ANQGSEA. V lost 3 bases and J 7 bases, leaving 4 bases between the germline ends. This CDR3 is CSVDRNEQFF. The CDR3 coding sequence is TGCAGCGTTGATAGGAATGAGCAGTTCTTC.

The chain employs TRBV4-1 and TRBJ2-7; a weak D match, TRBD2 (7 bases). Germline V gene lookup returns CDR1 MGHRA and CDR2 YSYEKL. Between the trimmed V and J ends, which lost 4 bases and 6 bases, there was a span of 19 bases. This CDR3 contains 15 residues. The CDR3 loop reads CASSPQPAGEGEQYV. The CDR3, as DNA: TGCGCCAGCAGCCCCCAACCGGCAGGGGAGGGCGAGCAGTACGTC.

The chain recombines TRBV2 with TRBJ2-5; D ambiguous. V was shortened by 8 bases and J by 5 bases, with 12 bases between the two germline ends. The germline V gene has CDR1 SNHLY and CDR2 FYNNEI. The CDR3 contains 12 residues. The CDR3 sequence: CASLFIGETQYF. Here the CDR3 DNA reads TGTGCCAGCTTGTTCATAGGGGAGACCCAGTACTTC.

The chain combines TRBV28 with TRBJ2-5; D might be TRBD1 or TRBD2, each matching 5 bases. Germline-derived CDR1 and CDR2 are MDHEN and SYDVKM. This CDR3 is 16 amino acids long. Trimming took off 10 bases at V and 0 bases at J, with 21 bases between the two ends. In nucleotides, the CDR3 is TGTGCCACTCGAGGGGCCTTGACCGAGTACCAAGAGACCCAGTACTTC. It is translated as CATRGALTEYQETQYF.

The rearrangement links TRBV18 to TRBJ2-5; D unclear. Germline V gives CDR1 KGHSH, CDR2 LQKENI. The V end was cut by 5 bases, the J end by 5 bases, with 9 bases between. This CDR3 contains 12 residues. The chain's CDR3 is CASSVLGETQYF. The CDR3 bases are TGTGCCAGCTCAGTTTTGGGGGAGACCCAGTACTTC.

The chain recombines TRBV5-1 with TRBJ2-1, with 8 bases lining up with TRBD2. The J segment lost 8 bases and the V segment lost 4 bases, leaving 11 bases of the junction unmatched. The CDR3 contains 15 residues. Germline V gene data show CDR1 as SGHRS and CDR2 as YFSETQ. For the CDR3, the DNA is TGCGCCAGCAGCCACAGCGGGAGCTTAGTGGATGAGCAGTTCTTC. It encodes CASSHSGSLVDEQFF.

The chain employs TRBV15 and TRBJ2-3; TRBD2 aligns across 14 bases. CDR3 size: 16 residues. V was clipped by 2 bases and J by 4 bases; unmatched bases: 2. Looked up from germline, CDR1 is LNHNV and CDR2 is YYDKDF (reference sequence). The CDR3 nucleotides read TGTGCCACCAGCAGAAAGACTAGCGGGAGGGCAGATACGCAGTATTTT. It translates to CATSRKTSGRADTQYF.

The genes are TRBV4-1 and TRBJ2-7, with D perhaps TRBD2 (5 bases). CDR3 length: 15 amino acids. Germline V gene sequence: CDR1 MGHRA, CDR2 YSYEKL. The germline V and J ends were trimmed by 0 bases and 2 bases, with 11 bases remaining between them. The CDR3 here is CASSQDSLAPYEQYF. Here the CDR3 DNA reads TGCGCCAGCAGCCAAGATTCGCTAGCCCCCTACGAGCAGTACTTC.

This chain uses TRBV5-1 with TRBJ2-3; D remains ambiguous. The CDR3 contains 14 residues. CDR1 is SGHRS, CDR2 YFSETQ, per germline. Trimming cost V 7 bases and J 2 bases, with 14 bases left between them. CDR3 residues: CASCREGITDTQYF. The DNA of the CDR3 is TGCGCCAGCTGTCGTGAAGGGATCACAGATACGCAGTATTTT.

The chain couples TRBV10-3 to TRBJ2-7; 10 bases line up with TRBD1. This CDR3 has 13 amino acids. The germline gives CDR1 ENHRY, CDR2 SYGVKD. Losses at the gene ends were 4 bases for V and 7 bases for J; bases not matched to a gene: 4. CDR3 sequence reads: CAISGQGAVEQYF. CDR3 nucleotide sequence: TGTGCCATCAGTGGACAGGGGGCGGTTGAGCAGTACTTC.

The genes are TRBV2 and TRBJ1-5; D is possibly TRBD1 (5 bases). V was cut by 4 bases and J by 0 bases, with 10 bases left in between. The CDR3 runs 15 residues. Germline assignment: CDR1 SNHLY and CDR2 FYNNEI. The CDR3 nucleotides are TGTGCCAGCAGTGGCCTGACAGATAGCAATCAGCCCCAGCATTTT. This encodes CASSGLTDSNQPQHF.

The chain recombines TRBV10-1 with TRBJ2-4; D not resolved. This CDR3 contains 14 residues. V lost 0 bases and J lost 5, with 8 bases in between. Germline V gives CDR1 WNHNN, CDR2 SYGVQD (reference sequence). CDR3 sequence: CASSESPLENIQYF. The CDR3 DNA sequence: TGCGCCAGCAGTGAGTCTCCCCTTGAAAACATTCAGTACTTC.

The chain links TRBV5-5 to TRBJ1-6, with TRBD1 as a possible D gene (6 bases). Per germline, CDR1 SGHKS and CDR2 YYEKEE (reference sequence). This CDR3 is 16 amino acids long. V shed 4 bases and J shed 7 bases, with 18 bases lying between them. This CDR3 is CASSTPGHPGNSPLHF. The DNA for the CDR3 is TGTGCCAGCAGCACCCCGGGACACCCAGGGAATTCACCCCTCCACTTT.

This clone appeared a single time. The genes are TRBV2 and TRBJ2-7; the match to TRBD2 covers 8 bases. From germline, CDR1 is SNHLY and CDR2 FYNNEI. The junction had 9 bases not matched to a gene; V was cut back by 7 bases and J by 1 base. This CDR3 region has 15 residues. The CDR3 spells CASMNGRAASYEQYV. The CDR3 nucleotides read TGTGCCAGCATGAACGGGAGGGCAGCGTCCTACGAGCAGTACGTC.

This chain joins TRBV10-3 and TRBJ2-1; 11 positions agree with TRBD2. Germline lookup yields CDR1 ENHRY and CDR2 SYGVKD. This CDR3 contains 17 residues. Germline trimming cut 4 bases from V and 1 base from J; bases unmatched to any gene: 6. The CDR3 DNA reads TGTGCCATCAGTGCAATTACTAGCGGGAGTTCCTACAATGAGCAGTTCTTC. Translation gives CAISAITSGSSYNEQFF.

A remark on this clone: An end of the junction differs from the germline gene, which may be a read error. This chain links TRBV5-5 with TRBJ1-2; no clear D gene. CDR1 and CDR2 (germline): SGHKS, YYEKEE (reference sequence). The CDR3 runs 14 residues. The CDR3 spells CASSLDVGVRDRAF. CDR3 nucleotide sequence: TGTGCCAGCAGCTTGGACGTAGGTGTGCGGGATCGAGCCTTC.

The chain links TRBV7-6 to TRBJ2-3; D unclear. With 0 bases removed from V and 4 bases from J, the gap between germline ends came to 5 bases. This CDR3 is 13 amino acids long. Germline V gene lookup returns CDR1 SGHVS and CDR2 FNYEAQ. This chain's CDR3 is CASSLAGSDTQYF. The CDR3 nucleotides read TGTGCCAGCAGCTTAGCAGGGTCAGATACGCAGTATTTT.